The clone carrying this TCR beta chain was recorded at least ten times. Its antigen is not identified. Germline V lookup: CDR1 SGHTA, CDR2 FQGNSA. This CDR3 region has 17 residues. The V gene lost 1 base and the J gene lost 2 bases, with 12 bases spanning the gap. This sample is part of a study of read filtering for tumor transcriptome and immune sequencing. Study-level background: Patients were 17 male and approximately 15 female, mean age around 70 years, range about 47 to 85. RNA-seq yielded only roughly 80 to 1,400 TCR reads, IR-seq about 3.5 to 11 million.

From roughly 400 ng of RNA, a library with molecular barcoded alpha/delta and beta/gamma adaptors was made. Via MiXCR, TCRdb re-called the reads, giving one row per CDR3 protein. Counted here are over 45,000 distinct CDR3 sequences, around 20% occurring once; the ten biggest clones make up over 35%. Study findings and constraints: Single-read clonotypes: roughly 82% of IR-seq clonotypes (around 3.6% of reads), more than 70% of RNA-seq clonotypes (roughly 43% of reads).

The TCR comes from a donor older than 35 with multiple myeloma. This chain joins TRBV7-2 and TRBJ2-6, with a tentative D call TRBD2 (6 bases). Sequences were obtained from a population of CD138-negative cells sorted from bone marrow. This CDR3 reads CASSLVAVRTGANVLTF. In DNA, the CDR3 is TGTGCCAGCAGCTTAGTAGCGGTTCGGACTGGGGCCAACGTCCTGACTTTC.